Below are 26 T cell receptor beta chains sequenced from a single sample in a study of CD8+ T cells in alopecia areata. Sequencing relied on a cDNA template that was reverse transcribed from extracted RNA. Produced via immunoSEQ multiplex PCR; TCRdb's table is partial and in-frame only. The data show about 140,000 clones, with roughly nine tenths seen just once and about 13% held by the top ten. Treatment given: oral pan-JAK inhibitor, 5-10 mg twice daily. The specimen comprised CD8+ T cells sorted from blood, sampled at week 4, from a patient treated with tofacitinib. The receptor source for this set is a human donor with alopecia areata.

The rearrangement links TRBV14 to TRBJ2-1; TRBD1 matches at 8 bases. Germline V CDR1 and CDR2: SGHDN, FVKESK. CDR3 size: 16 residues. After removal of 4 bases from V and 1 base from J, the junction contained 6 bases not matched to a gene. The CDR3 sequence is CASSRPGQASYNEQFF. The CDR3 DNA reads TGTGCCAGCAGCCGCCCGGGACAGGCTTCCTACAATGAGCAGTTCTTC.

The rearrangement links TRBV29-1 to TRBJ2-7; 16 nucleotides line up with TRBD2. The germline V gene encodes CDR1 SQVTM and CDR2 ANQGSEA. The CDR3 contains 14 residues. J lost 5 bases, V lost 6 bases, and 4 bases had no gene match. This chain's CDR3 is CSVPGTSGRDEQYF. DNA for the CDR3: TGCAGCGTCCCCGGGACTAGCGGGAGGGACGAGCAGTACTTC.

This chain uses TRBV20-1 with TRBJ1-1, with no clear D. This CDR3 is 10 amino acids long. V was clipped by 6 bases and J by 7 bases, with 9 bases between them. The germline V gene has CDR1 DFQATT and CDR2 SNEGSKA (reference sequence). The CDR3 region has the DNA TGCAGTGCCACCCCGTTTGAAGCTTTCTTT. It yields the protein CSATPFEAFF.

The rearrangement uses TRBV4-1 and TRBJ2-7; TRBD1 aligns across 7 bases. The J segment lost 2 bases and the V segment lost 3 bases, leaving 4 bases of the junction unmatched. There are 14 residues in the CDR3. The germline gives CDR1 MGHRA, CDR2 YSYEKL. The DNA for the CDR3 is TGCGCCAGCAGCCACCCGGGACAGCCCTACGAGCAGTACTTC. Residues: CASSHPGQPYEQYF.

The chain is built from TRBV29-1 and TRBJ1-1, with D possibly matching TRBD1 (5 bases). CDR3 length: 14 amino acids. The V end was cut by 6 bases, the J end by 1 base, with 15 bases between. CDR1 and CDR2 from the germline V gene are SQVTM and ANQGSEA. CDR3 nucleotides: TGCAGCGTCACAGGTGATGGATCGAACACTGAAGCTTTCTTT. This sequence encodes CSVTGDGSNTEAFF.

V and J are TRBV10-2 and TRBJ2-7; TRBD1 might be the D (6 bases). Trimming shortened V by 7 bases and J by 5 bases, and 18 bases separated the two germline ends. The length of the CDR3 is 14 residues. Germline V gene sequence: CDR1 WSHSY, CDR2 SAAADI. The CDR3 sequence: CASTLSGEGDEQYF. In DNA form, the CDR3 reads TGCGCCAGCACCCTCTCAGGGGAAGGCGACGAGCAGTACTTC.

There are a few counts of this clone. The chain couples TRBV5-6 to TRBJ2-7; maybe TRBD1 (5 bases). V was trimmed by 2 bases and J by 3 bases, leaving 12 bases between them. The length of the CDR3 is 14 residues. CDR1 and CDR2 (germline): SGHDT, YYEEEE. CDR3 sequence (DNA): TGTGCCAGCAGCTTCGTGGACACCAACTACGAGCAGTACTTC. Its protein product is CASSFVDTNYEQYF.

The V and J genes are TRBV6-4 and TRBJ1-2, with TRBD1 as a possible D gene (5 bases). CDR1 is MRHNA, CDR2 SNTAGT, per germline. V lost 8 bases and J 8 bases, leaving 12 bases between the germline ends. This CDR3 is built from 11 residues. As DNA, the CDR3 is TGTGCCAGCTCCGGGGCGGGGGGCTACACCTTC. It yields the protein CASSGAGGYTF.

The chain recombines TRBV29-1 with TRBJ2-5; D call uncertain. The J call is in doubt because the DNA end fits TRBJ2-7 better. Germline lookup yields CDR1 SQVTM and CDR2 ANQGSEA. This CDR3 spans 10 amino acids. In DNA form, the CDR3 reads TGCAGCGTTGAAGACTACGAGCAGTACTTC. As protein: CSVEDYEQYF.

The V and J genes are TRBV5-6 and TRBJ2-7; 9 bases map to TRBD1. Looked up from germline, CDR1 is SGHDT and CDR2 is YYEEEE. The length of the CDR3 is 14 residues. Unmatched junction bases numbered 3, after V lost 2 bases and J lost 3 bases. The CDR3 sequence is CASSLQGARYEQYF. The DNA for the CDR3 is TGTGCCAGCAGCTTACAGGGGGCGCGCTACGAGCAGTACTTC.

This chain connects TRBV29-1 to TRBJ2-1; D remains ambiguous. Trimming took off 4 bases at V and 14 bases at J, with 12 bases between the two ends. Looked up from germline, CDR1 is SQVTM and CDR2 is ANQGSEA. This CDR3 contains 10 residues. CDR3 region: CSVALIEEFF. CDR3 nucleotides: TGCAGCGTTGCACTAATCGAGGAGTTCTTC.

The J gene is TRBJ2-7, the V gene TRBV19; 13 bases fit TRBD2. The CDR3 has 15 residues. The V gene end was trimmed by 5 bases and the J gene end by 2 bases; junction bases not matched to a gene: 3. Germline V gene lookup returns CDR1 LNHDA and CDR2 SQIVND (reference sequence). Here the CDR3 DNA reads TGTGCCAGTAGTTCCGGGACTAGCGGGACCTACGAGCAGTACTTC. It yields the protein CASSSGTSGTYEQYF.

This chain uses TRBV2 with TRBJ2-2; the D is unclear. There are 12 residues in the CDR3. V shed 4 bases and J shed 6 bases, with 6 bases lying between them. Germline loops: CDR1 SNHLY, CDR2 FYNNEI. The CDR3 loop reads CASSAGSGELFF. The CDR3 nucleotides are TGTGCCAGCAGTGCGGGCTCCGGGGAGCTGTTTTTT.

The CDR3 DNA sequence: TGTGCCAGCAGCAGGGGCGGCAATGAGCAGTTCTTC. The encoded protein is CASSRGGNEQFF. V is TRBV5-4 and J is TRBJ2-1; TRBD1 is a possible D gene (5 bases). The V gene's germline CDR1 is SGHNT and CDR2 YYREEE (reference sequence). Deletions cut 4 bases from V and 6 bases from J, with 8 bases between. The CDR3 is made up of 12 amino acids.

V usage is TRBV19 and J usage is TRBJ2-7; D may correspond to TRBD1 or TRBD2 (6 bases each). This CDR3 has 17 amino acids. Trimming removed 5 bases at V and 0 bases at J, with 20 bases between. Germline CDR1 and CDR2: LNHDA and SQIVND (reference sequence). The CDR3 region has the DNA TGTGCCAGTAGTGACCAAACAGTAGGGGGGCCCTCCTACGAGCAGTACTTC. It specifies CASSDQTVGGPSYEQYF.

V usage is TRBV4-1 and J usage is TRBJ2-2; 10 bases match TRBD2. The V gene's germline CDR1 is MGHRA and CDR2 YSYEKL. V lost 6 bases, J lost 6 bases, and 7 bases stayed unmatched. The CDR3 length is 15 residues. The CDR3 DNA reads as TGCGCCAGCAGTCCCAGCGGGAGGGTTTCCGGGGAGCTGTTTTTT. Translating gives CASSPSGRVSGELFF.

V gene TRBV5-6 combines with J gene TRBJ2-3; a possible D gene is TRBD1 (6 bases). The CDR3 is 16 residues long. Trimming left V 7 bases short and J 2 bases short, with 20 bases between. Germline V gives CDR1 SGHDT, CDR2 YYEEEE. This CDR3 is CASHDPGRDNTDTQYF. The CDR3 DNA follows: TGTGCCAGCCACGACCCGGGCAGGGACAACACAGATACGCAGTATTTT.

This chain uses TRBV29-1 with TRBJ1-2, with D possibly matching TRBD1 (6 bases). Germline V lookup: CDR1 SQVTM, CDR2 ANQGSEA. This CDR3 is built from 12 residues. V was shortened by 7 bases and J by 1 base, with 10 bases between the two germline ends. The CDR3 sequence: CSGYRVNYGYTF. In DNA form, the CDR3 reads TGCAGCGGATACAGGGTTAACTATGGCTACACCTTC. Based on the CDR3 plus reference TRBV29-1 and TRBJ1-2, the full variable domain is SAVISQKPSRDICQRGTSLTIQCQVDSQVTMMFWYRQQPGQSLTLIATANQGSEATYESGFVIDKFPISRPNLTFSTLTVSNMSPEDSSIYLCSGYRVNYGYTFGSGTRLTVV.

The chain's CDR3 is CSVELQANTGELFF. Written as DNA, the CDR3 is TGCAGCGTTGAATTACAGGCTAACACCGGGGAGCTGTTTTTT. The gene calls are TRBV29-1 and TRBJ2-2, with D possibly TRBD1 on 5 matching bases. Germline-derived CDR1 and CDR2 are SQVTM and ANQGSEA. The V end lost 2 bases, the J end lost 2 bases, and 9 bases lay between the germline ends. CDR3 size: 14 residues.

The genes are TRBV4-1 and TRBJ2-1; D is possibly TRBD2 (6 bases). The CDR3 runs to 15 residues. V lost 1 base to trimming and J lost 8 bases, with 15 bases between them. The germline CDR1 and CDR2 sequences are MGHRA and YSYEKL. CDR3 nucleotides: TGCGCCAGCAGCCAAGTGGGCCGGAGGGGCGATGAGCAGTTCTTC. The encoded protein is CASSQVGRRGDEQFF.

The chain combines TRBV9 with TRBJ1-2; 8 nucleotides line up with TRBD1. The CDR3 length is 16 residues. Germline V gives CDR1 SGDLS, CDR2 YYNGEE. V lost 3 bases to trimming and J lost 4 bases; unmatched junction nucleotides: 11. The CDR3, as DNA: TGTGCCAGCAGCGGTACCGGGACAGGAGATCTCTATGGCTACACCTTC. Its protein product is CASSGTGTGDLYGYTF.

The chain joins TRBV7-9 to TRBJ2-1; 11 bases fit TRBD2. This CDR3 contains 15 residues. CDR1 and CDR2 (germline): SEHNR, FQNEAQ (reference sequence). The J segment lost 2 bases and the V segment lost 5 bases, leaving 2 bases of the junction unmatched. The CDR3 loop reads CASSPLAGAYNEQFF. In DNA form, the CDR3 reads TGTGCCAGCAGCCCACTAGCGGGAGCCTACAATGAGCAGTTCTTC.

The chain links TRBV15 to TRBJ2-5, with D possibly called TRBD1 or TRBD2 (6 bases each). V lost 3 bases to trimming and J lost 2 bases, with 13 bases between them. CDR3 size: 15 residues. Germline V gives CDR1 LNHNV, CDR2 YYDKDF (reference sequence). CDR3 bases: TGTGCCACCAGCAGGGAGGGGGTAGGTCAAGAGACCCAGTACTTC. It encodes CATSREGVGQETQYF.

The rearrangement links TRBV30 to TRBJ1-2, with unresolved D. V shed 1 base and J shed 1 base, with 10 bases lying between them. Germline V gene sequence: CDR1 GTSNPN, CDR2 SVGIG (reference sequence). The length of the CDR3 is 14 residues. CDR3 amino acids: CAWSEAHYNYGYTF. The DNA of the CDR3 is TGTGCCTGGAGTGAAGCGCATTATAACTATGGCTACACCTTC.

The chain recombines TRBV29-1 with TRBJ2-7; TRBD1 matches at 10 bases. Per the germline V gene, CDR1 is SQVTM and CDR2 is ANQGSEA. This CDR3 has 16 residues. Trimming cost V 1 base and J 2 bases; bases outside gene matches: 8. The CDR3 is CSVEGRDRGVPYEQYF. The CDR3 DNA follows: TGCAGCGTTGAAGGGAGGGACAGGGGCGTCCCCTACGAGCAGTACTTC.

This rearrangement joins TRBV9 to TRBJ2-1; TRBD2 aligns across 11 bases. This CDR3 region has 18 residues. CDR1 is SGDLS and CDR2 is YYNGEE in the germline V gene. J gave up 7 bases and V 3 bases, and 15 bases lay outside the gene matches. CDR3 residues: CASSAPFSLAGVGNEQFF. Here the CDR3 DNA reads TGTGCCAGCAGCGCCCCCTTCTCACTAGCGGGAGTTGGTAATGAGCAGTTCTTC.